This TCR beta chain was recovered during a study of shared clonotypes between healthy human individuals. In regard to this clone: No antigen is known for it.

Healthy and HIV-negative, the adult donors had no recent acute infections or vaccinations. Using immunoSEQ multiplex PCR, the repertoire was profiled, and TCRdb retains in-frame clones only, with some absent. This sample has about 470,000 clones; more than 75% occur once, and the top ten carry less than 15%. Study-level results: Researchers sampled blood only, noting tissue repertoires likely differ.

The germline V gene encodes CDR1 SGHNT and CDR2 YYREEE (reference sequence). Trimming left V 4 bases short and J 2 bases short, with 13 bases between. The CDR3 runs 15 residues. Material: PBMCs. The rearrangement links TRBV5-4 to TRBJ2-1; a possible D gene is TRBD1 (5 bases). This receptor was identified in a woman aged 40-49 years in good health. Some clones in this sample may be carry-over from other donors' samples. The CDR3 loop reads CASSPQGGAYNEQFF. In DNA form, the CDR3 reads TGTGCCAGCAGCCCCCAGGGCGGTGCCTACAATGAGCAGTTCTTC.